This T cell receptor beta chain emerged from a study of T-cell reconstitution after alpha-beta-depleted transplantation in children. Findings and limits, study-wide: In patients about two months after transplant, alpha-beta T cells reportedly arose from several hundred expanded graft clones.

Molecular barcoding with unique molecular identifiers was used for the TCRbeta library. Via MiXCR, TCRdb re-called the PCR reads, giving one row per CDR3 protein. This sample has roughly 50,000 distinct CDR3 sequences, with about 40% found just once. Regarding this clonotype: What it binds is unknown.

V lost 6 bases to trimming and J lost 0 bases, with 12 bases between them. The germline V gene has CDR1 MDHEN and CDR2 SYDVKM. The CDR3 runs 16 residues. The sequence came from a male patient under 18 who had a stem cell transplant for acute lymphoblastic leukemia, so the T cells may come from the graft donor. This specimen consisted of PBMCs, mostly from graft donor cells, obtained 360 days after TCRalphabeta/CD19-depleted stem cell transplant. V and J are TRBV28 and TRBJ1-6, with a possible D match to TRBD1 (5 bases). The CDR3 coding sequence is TGTGCCAGCAGCTGGGGCAGTAGCTCCTATAATTCACCCCTCCACTTT. This encodes CASSWGSSSYNSPLHF. The variable domain in full, completed from reference TRBV28 and TRBJ1-6, reads DVKVTQSSRYLVKRTGEKVFLECVQDMDHENMFWYRQDPGLGLRLIYFSYDVKMKEKGDIPEGYSVSREKKERFSLILESASTNQTSMYLCASSWGSSSYNSPLHFGNGTRLTVT.